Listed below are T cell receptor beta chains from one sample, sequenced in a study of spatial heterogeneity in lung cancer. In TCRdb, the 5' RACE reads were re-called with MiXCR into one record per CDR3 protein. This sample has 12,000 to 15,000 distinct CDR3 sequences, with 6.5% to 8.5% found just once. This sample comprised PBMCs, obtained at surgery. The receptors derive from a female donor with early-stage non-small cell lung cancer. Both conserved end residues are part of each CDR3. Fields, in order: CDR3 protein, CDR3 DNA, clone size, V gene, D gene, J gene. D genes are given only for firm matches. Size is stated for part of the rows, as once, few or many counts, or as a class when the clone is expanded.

CDR3: CSATLAGGPQGEQYF
DNA: TGCAGTGCTACCTTAGCGGGAGGCCCCCAGGGCGAGCAGTACTTC
size: NA
V: TRBV20-1
D: TRBD2
J: TRBJ2-7

CDR3: CASSFAGGASNGYTF
DNA: TGTGCCAGCAGCTTCGCAGGGGGCGCCAGTAATGGCTACACCTTC
size: NA
V: TRBV11-3
D: TRBD1
J: TRBJ1-2

CDR3: CASSGPPWGLDGYTF
DNA: TGTGCCAGCAGCGGCCCCCCGTGGGGCCTAGATGGCTACACCTTC
size: many
V: TRBV9
D: NA
J: TRBJ1-2

CDR3: CASSLGTADGYTF
DNA: TGCGCCAGCAGCCTTGGGACAGCAGATGGCTACACCTTC
size: NA
V: TRBV4-1
D: TRBD1
J: TRBJ1-2

CDR3: CASSLPDAKNIQYF
DNA: TGTGCCAGCAGTTTGCCTGACGCCAAAAACATTCAGTACTTC
size: NA
V: TRBV28
D: NA
J: TRBJ2-4

CDR3: CSAHRERGETQYF
DNA: TGCAGTGCTCACCGGGAGAGGGGAGAGACCCAGTACTTC
size: many
V: TRBV20-1
D: NA
J: TRBJ2-5

CDR3: CASSLAWKGSADTQYF
DNA: TGTGCCAGCAGCTTAGCTTGGAAGGGGTCGGCAGATACGCAGTATTTT
size: many
V: TRBV7-9
D: NA
J: TRBJ2-3

CDR3: CASSIGGHINQPQHF
DNA: TGTGCCAGTAGTATAGGGGGACATATTAATCAGCCCCAGCATTTT
size: NA
V: TRBV19
D: NA
J: TRBJ1-5

CDR3: CASSFTSDSYEQYF
DNA: TGTGCCAGCAGCTTTACTAGCGACTCCTACGAGCAGTACTTC
size: few
V: TRBV11-2
D: TRBD2
J: TRBJ2-7

CDR3: CASSAEMRQPQHF
DNA: TGTGCCAGCAGCGCGGAGATGCGTCAGCCCCAGCATTTT
size: few
V: TRBV6-4
D: NA
J: TRBJ1-5

CDR3: CASSSRGGPKETQYF
DNA: TGTGCCAGCAGCTCCCGGGGGGGCCCCAAGGAGACCCAGTACTTC
size: many
V: TRBV6-2/TRBV6-3
D: TRBD2
J: TRBJ2-5

CDR3: CASSQGPGKGTDTQYF
DNA: TGTGCCAGCAGCCAAGGCCCCGGGAAAGGCACAGATACGCAGTATTTT
size: many
V: TRBV3-1
D: NA
J: TRBJ2-3

CDR3: CASRPAGAHTDTQYF
DNA: TGTGCCAGCCGCCCAGCGGGGGCCCACACAGATACGCAGTATTTT
size: many
V: TRBV14
D: TRBD2
J: TRBJ2-3

CDR3: CASSWDAGLRKGYTF
DNA: TGTGCCAGCAGCTGGGACGCAGGGCTCCGAAAAGGCTACACCTTC
size: few
V: TRBV5-5
D: NA
J: TRBJ1-2

CDR3: CASSFSREAPPDTQYF
DNA: TGTGCCAGCAGCTTCTCGCGGGAGGCCCCCCCAGATACGCAGTATTTT
size: many
V: TRBV5-6
D: TRBD2
J: TRBJ2-3

CDR3: CASSEVGAGGAWNEQFF
DNA: TGTGCCAGCAGTGAAGTGGGAGCGGGGGGGGCCTGGAATGAGCAGTTCTTC
size: many
V: TRBV25-1
D: TRBD2
J: TRBJ2-1

CDR3: CASSPQGGLETQYF
DNA: TGCGCCAGCAGTCCTCAGGGGGGGCTCGAGACCCAGTACTTC
size: few
V: TRBV10-2
D: NA
J: TRBJ2-5

CDR3: CASKGARTGLDSPLHF
DNA: TGTGCCAGCAAAGGGGCCCGGACAGGGTTAGATTCACCCCTCCACTTT
size: many
V: TRBV12-3/TRBV12-4
D: TRBD1
J: TRBJ1-6

CDR3: CSARDSGHPSYEQYF
DNA: TGCAGTGCTAGAGATTCGGGCCACCCCTCCTACGAGCAGTACTTC
size: many
V: TRBV20-1
D: NA
J: TRBJ2-7

CDR3: CASSLRTRNTDTQYF
DNA: TGTGCCAGCAGCTTAAGAACCAGGAACACAGATACGCAGTATTTT
size: few
V: TRBV7-2
D: NA
J: TRBJ2-3

CDR3: CSVDRDTNYGYTF
DNA: TGCAGCGTTGACCGGGACACTAACTATGGCTACACCTTC
size: few
V: TRBV29-1
D: NA
J: TRBJ1-2

CDR3: CASSDFGQPTDTQYF
DNA: TGTGCCAGCAGTGACTTCGGACAGCCCACAGATACGCAGTATTTT
size: many
V: TRBV6-4
D: NA
J: TRBJ2-3

CDR3: CASSSIDREETQYF
DNA: TGTGCCAGCAGTTCGATCGACAGGGAAGAGACCCAGTACTTC
size: large
V: TRBV28
D: TRBD1
J: TRBJ2-5

CDR3: CASIRDIPNEQFF
DNA: TGTGCCAGCATCCGGGACATCCCCAATGAGCAGTTCTTC
size: many
V: TRBV12-3/TRBV12-4
D: NA
J: TRBJ2-1

CDR3: CSGTLGETQYF
DNA: TGCAGCGGGACCCTAGGGGAGACCCAGTACTTC
size: NA
V: TRBV29-1
D: NA
J: TRBJ2-5

CDR3: CASSRNPGPGPGDTQYF
DNA: TGTGCTAGCAGCCGGAACCCGGGACCCGGGCCAGGGGATACGCAGTATTTT
size: NA
V: TRBV7-7
D: NA
J: TRBJ2-3

CDR3: CASSQQDSSYEQYF
DNA: TGCGCCAGCAGCCAACAAGACAGCTCCTACGAGCAGTACTTC
size: NA
V: TRBV4-1
D: NA
J: TRBJ2-7

CDR3: CASSIVHGGQDTQYF
DNA: TGTGCCAGCAGCATAGTTCACGGGGGGCAAGATACGCAGTATTTT
size: many
V: TRBV6-4
D: NA
J: TRBJ2-3

CDR3: CASSLGQGRNTGELFF
DNA: TGCGCCAGCAGCTTGGGCCAGGGGAGGAACACCGGGGAGCTGTTTTTT
size: few
V: TRBV5-1
D: NA
J: TRBJ2-2

CDR3: CASSLLETSTDTQYF
DNA: TGTGCCAGCAGCTTATTGGAGACTAGCACAGATACGCAGTATTTT
size: many
V: TRBV7-9
D: NA
J: TRBJ2-3

CDR3: CSAKHGNEQFF
DNA: TGCAGTGCTAAGCATGGCAATGAGCAGTTCTTC
size: few
V: TRBV20-1
D: NA
J: TRBJ2-1

CDR3: CASSQHGAYGYTF
DNA: TGTGCCAGCAGCCAACACGGGGCCTATGGCTACACCTTC
size: many
V: TRBV7-2
D: NA
J: TRBJ1-2

CDR3: CASSQGRGGAFF
DNA: TGTGCCAGCAGCCAAGGCAGGGGGGGAGCTTTCTTT
size: NA
V: TRBV3-1
D: TRBD1
J: TRBJ1-1

CDR3: CSARDWEGNGYTF
DNA: TGCAGTGCTAGAGATTGGGAAGGGAATGGCTACACCTTC
size: many
V: TRBV20-1
D: NA
J: TRBJ1-2

CDR3: CASSQDGLLARDTQYF
DNA: TGTGCCAGCAGCCAAGACGGACTTTTAGCTCGAGATACGCAGTATTTT
size: many
V: TRBV3-1
D: NA
J: TRBJ2-3

CDR3: CATSRVGDRDRARKWGNQPQHF
DNA: TGTGCCACCAGCAGAGTGGGGGACCGGGACAGGGCACGTAAATGGGGCAATCAGCCCCAGCATTTT
size: few
V: TRBV15
D: TRBD1
J: TRBJ1-5

CDR3: CSVELGSSPETQYF
DNA: TGCAGCGTTGAGTTGGGTAGCTCCCCAGAGACCCAGTACTTC
size: many
V: TRBV29-1
D: NA
J: TRBJ2-5

CDR3: CASSFRGQGSYEQYF
DNA: TGCGCCAGCAGCTTTCGAGGACAGGGCTCCTACGAGCAGTACTTC
size: many
V: TRBV5-1
D: TRBD1
J: TRBJ2-7

CDR3: CASTSGLTGIRGEQYF
DNA: TGTGCCAGCACCTCCGGGTTGACAGGGATCCGAGGGGAGCAGTACTTC
size: many
V: TRBV12-3/TRBV12-4
D: TRBD1
J: TRBJ2-7

CDR3: CASSLSPWRESVEQFF
DNA: TGTGCCAGCAGCTTATCCCCCTGGAGGGAGTCGGTGGAGCAGTTCTTC
size: many
V: TRBV13
D: NA
J: TRBJ2-1

CDR3: CASFPTMNTEAFF
DNA: TGCGCCAGCTTCCCTACCATGAACACTGAAGCTTTCTTT
size: few
V: TRBV10-2
D: NA
J: TRBJ1-1

CDR3: CASSKARGTGGGEQYF
DNA: TGTGCCAGCAGCAAAGCTAGGGGGACAGGGGGTGGCGAGCAGTACTTC
size: many
V: TRBV21-1
D: NA
J: TRBJ2-7

CDR3: CASNLAGSYNEQFF
DNA: TGTGCCAGCAACCTAGCGGGATCCTACAATGAGCAGTTCTTC
size: NA
V: TRBV6-2/TRBV6-3
D: TRBD2
J: TRBJ2-1

CDR3: CASSLPRGSNNEQFF
DNA: TGCGCCAGCAGCTTGCCCAGGGGCTCAAACAATGAGCAGTTCTTC
size: many
V: TRBV5-1
D: NA
J: TRBJ2-1

CDR3: CASSENLGERRVEQFF
DNA: TGTGCCAGCAGCGAGAATCTAGGCGAGAGGCGGGTTGAGCAGTTCTTC
size: many
V: TRBV7-4
D: NA
J: TRBJ2-1

CDR3: CATSRDGGASSYEQYF
DNA: TGTGCCACCAGCAGAGACGGGGGGGCGAGCTCCTACGAGCAGTACTTC
size: NA
V: TRBV15
D: TRBD2
J: TRBJ2-7

CDR3: CASSSSDRVGNTIYF
DNA: TGTGCCAGCAGTTCCTCGGACAGGGTTGGAAACACCATATATTTT
size: NA
V: TRBV6-1
D: TRBD1
J: TRBJ1-3